This T cell receptor (beta chain) was sequenced during a study of cytomegalovirus exposure and HLA in healthy donors. The PCR made use of 60 Vbeta and 13 Jbeta primers. TCRdb's copy holds only in-frame clones and misses some; the assay was immunoSEQ multiplex PCR. This sample contains approximately 180,000 clones. A remark on this clone: Its cognate antigen is unknown.

Points from the study as a whole: There were around 160 TCR beta chains listed as cytomegalovirus-associated.

Trimming shortened V by 2 bases and J by 1 base, and 6 bases separated the two germline ends. Looked up from germline, CDR1 is MNHEY and CDR2 is SMNVEV (reference sequence). The length of the CDR3 is 15 residues. The chain combines TRBV27 with TRBJ2-6; no clear D. The sequenced material came from PBMCs. The sequence was obtained from a man in his thirties or forties in good health and CMV-seronegative. This CDR3 is CASSLGRSGANVLTF. The CDR3 coding sequence is TGTGCCAGCAGTTTAGGGCGATCTGGGGCCAACGTCCTGACTTTC.